These T cell receptor beta chains were read from a single sample in a study of OX40 agonist ivuxolimab in advanced cancers. TCRdb's copy holds only in-frame clones and misses some; the assay was immunoSEQ multiplex PCR. The sample lists some 74,000 clones, roughly 87% occurring once. Sample: CD4+ or CD8+ T cells sorted from blood, taken in a trial of the OX40 agonist ivuxolimab. The receptors stem from an adult with an advanced solid tumor such as melanoma, head and neck, liver or kidney cancer. CDR3s leave out the opening cysteine and the closing phenylalanine or tryptophan.

ASSAVGTNYNEQF	13	TRBJ2-1	TRBV6-1
ASSLERADTQY	11	TRBJ2-3	TRBV7-9
ASSLNRQGANTGELF	15	TRBJ2-2	TRBV7-2
ASTPAGNQPQH	11	TRBJ1-5	TRBV6-6
AISEPGLAADTQY	13	TRBJ2-3	TRBV10-3
SATDTQY	7	TRBJ2-3	TRBV20-1
ASSLAGGYT	9	TRBJ1-2	TRBV5-6
ASSIAGTSGYEQY	13	TRBJ2-7	TRBV19
ASSVDLGDTQY	11	TRBJ2-3	TRBV9
ASGLEEDSPLH	11	TRBJ1-6	TRBV6-1
ASSKEAGGPDTQY	13	TRBJ2-3	TRBV5-4
ASSVGTGDTDTQY	13	TRBJ2-3	TRBV9
ASSRKDSGGYT	11	TRBJ1-2	TRBV19
ASSPRTGPSGYT	12	TRBJ1-2	TRBV27
SAPLFNEQF	9	TRBJ2-1	TRBV20-1
ASSALVGVRAF	11	TRBJ1-1	TRBV11-3
ASGQGGPNQPQH	12	TRBJ1-5	TRBV28
ASSPTSASGNTIY	13	TRBJ1-3	TRBV5-1
ASTYLRQGKGNQPQH	15	TRBJ1-5	TRBV19
ASSLGDSYNEQF	12	TRBJ2-1	TRBV5-1
ASSLSGGAETQY	12	TRBJ2-5	TRBV7-3
ASSRGWVSGSYEQY	14	TRBJ2-7	TRBV5-6
ASREMAGEIYEQY	13	TRBJ2-7	TRBV28
ASSQILNTEAF	11	TRBJ1-1	TRBV10-2
ASSADWDRAMWELF	14	TRBJ2-2	TRBV6-1
ASSSEAAGGNTIY	13	TRBJ1-3	TRBV28
ASSFDGTGELF	11	TRBJ2-2	TRBV11-3